Below are 21 T cell receptor beta chains sequenced from a single sample in a study of blood T cell repertoires in COVID-19. Here immunoSEQ multiplex PCR was the method, and the copy in TCRdb shows in-frame clones only, minus some. The sample lists over 150,000 clones, 80% to 85% occurring once. The sequencing input was PBMCs or T cells enriched from blood (not recorded which). The receptors were sampled from a middle-aged man who had recovered from COVID-19.

The J gene is TRBJ1-3, the V gene TRBV6-1, with D possibly matching TRBD1 (5 bases). CDR1 is MNHNS, CDR2 SASEGT, per germline. This CDR3 is 19 amino acids long. The V end lost 2 bases, the J end lost 4 bases, and 24 bases lay between the germline ends. The chain's CDR3 is CASSERAQDGGLLGNTIYF. The CDR3 region has the DNA TGTGCCAGCAGTGAACGGGCACAGGACGGGGGTCTTTTGGGAAACACCATATATTTT.

The V call is TRBV19, the J call TRBJ1-6; 11 bases are shared with TRBD1. The CDR3 consists of 14 residues. Germline V CDR1 and CDR2: LNHDA, SQIVND (reference sequence). The trim removed 8 bases at V and 7 bases at J, leaving 4 bases unmatched. CDR3: CASGGTGGNSPLHF. The CDR3 region has the DNA TGTGCCAGTGGAGGGACAGGGGGGAATTCACCCCTCCACTTT.

This chain uses TRBV24-1 with TRBJ2-2; D possibly corresponds to TRBD2 (5 bases). CDR1 is KGHDR and CDR2 is SFDVKD in the germline V gene. With 10 bases removed from V and 2 bases from J, the gap between germline ends came to 10 bases. The CDR3 totals 13 residues. This CDR3 is CATTRGNTGELFF. The CDR3 region has the DNA TGTGCCACTACACGGGGAAACACCGGGGAGCTGTTTTTT.

V and J are TRBV27 and TRBJ1-1; possible D gene TRBD1, 6 bases. The CDR3 consists of 13 residues. Trimming stripped 3 bases from V and 8 bases from J, with 13 bases between. Germline CDR1 and CDR2: MNHEY and SMNVEV (reference sequence). CDR3 region: CASSLAGAPEAFF. The CDR3 DNA reads TGTGCCAGCAGTTTGGCGGGGGCTCCGGAAGCTTTCTTT.

This clone was counted a few times. The J gene is TRBJ1-2, the V gene TRBV21-1. TRBV21-1 is classified as a pseudogene. The CDR3 covers 16 residues. CDR3 sequence: CASSKRGYKGRGGYTF. Written as DNA, the CDR3 is TGTGCCAGCAGCAAAAGGGGTTATAAGGGGAGGGGTGGCTACACCTTC.

The V and J genes are TRBV6-5 and TRBJ2-3; possibly TRBD2 for D (7 bases). V was clipped by 10 bases and J by 2 bases, with 13 bases between them. From germline, CDR1 is MNHEY and CDR2 SVGAGI. This CDR3 region has 13 residues. DNA for the CDR3: TGTGCCACGAGAGGGGGGGTCACAGATACGCAGTATTTT. Protein sequence: CATRGGVTDTQYF.

The chain uses TRBV2 and TRBJ1-2, with 8 bases that match TRBD1. The CDR3 length is 14 residues. Germline V lookup: CDR1 SNHLY, CDR2 FYNNEI. The V and J ends lost 3 bases and 3 bases, in that order; junction bases with no gene match: 3. CDR3 residues: CASSEDRVYYGYTF. CDR3 nucleotide sequence: TGTGCCAGCAGTGAGGACAGGGTTTACTATGGCTACACCTTC.

The sample holds one count of this clone. This chain connects TRBV6-5 to TRBJ1-2; D perhaps matches TRBD1 (6 bases). The germline V gene has CDR1 MNHEY and CDR2 SVGAGI. CDR3 length equals 14 residues. Trimming stripped 4 bases from V and 6 bases from J, with 15 bases between. The DNA of the CDR3 is TGTGCCAGCAGTTCAAGATCAGGGGATGATGGCTACACCTTC. Translation: CASSSRSGDDGYTF.

The chain couples TRBV18 to TRBJ2-1; perhaps TRBD1 as D (5 bases). Per the germline V gene, CDR1 is KGHSH and CDR2 is LQKENI. Deletions cut 0 bases from V and 8 bases from J, with 14 bases between. This CDR3 region has 15 residues. CDR3 DNA: TGTGCCAGCTCACCACCTGAGAAAGGGGCCGATGAGCAGTTCTTC. Protein: CASSPPEKGADEQFF. Based on the CDR3 plus reference TRBV18 and TRBJ2-1, the full variable domain is NAGVMQNPRHLVRRRGQEARLRCSPMKGHSHVYWYRQLPEEGLKFMVYLQKENIIDESGMPKERFSAEFPKEGPSILRIQQVVRGDSAAYFCASSPPEKGADEQFFGPGTRLTVL.

The V and J genes are TRBV11-2 and TRBJ2-2; 9 bases map to TRBD1. Germline CDR1 reads SGHAT; CDR2 reads FQNNGV. The CDR3 sequence is 14 residues long. Trimming took 5 bases from V and 7 from J; bases not matched to a gene: 5. CDR3 DNA: TGTGCCAGCAGCCTGGACAGGGGACGCGGGGAGCTGTTTTTT. This gives the protein CASSLDRGRGELFF. The whole variable domain, remainder taken from reference TRBV11-2 and TRBJ2-2, is EAGVAQSPRYKIIEKRQSVAFWCNPISGHATLYWYQQILGQGPKLLIQFQNNGVVDDSQLPKDRFSAERLKGVDSTLKIQPAKLEDSAVYLCASSLDRGRGELFFGEGSRLTVL.

V gene TRBV28 combines with J gene TRBJ2-1; a possible D gene is TRBD1 (6 bases). The CDR3 extends over 19 amino acids. Trimming cost V 6 bases and J 0 bases, with 24 bases left between them. Germline V lookup: CDR1 MDHEN, CDR2 SYDVKM. The DNA of the CDR3 is TGTGCCAGCAGGCCTCGGGACACCAACTACTTAAGCTCCTACAATGAGCAGTTCTTC. This encodes CASRPRDTNYLSSYNEQFF.

The count of this clone is one. The rearrangement links TRBV19 to TRBJ1-2; 8 nucleotides align to TRBD1. Trimming cost V 6 bases and J 8 bases; bases outside gene matches: 14. The CDR3 runs 15 residues. The germline CDR1 and CDR2 sequences are LNHDA and SQIVND (reference sequence). This CDR3 is CASSHPDRGGRGYTF. Here the CDR3 DNA reads TGTGCCAGTAGCCACCCCGACAGGGGAGGAAGAGGCTACACCTTC.

This chain joins TRBV11-3 and TRBJ1-2; a possible D gene is TRBD1 (6 bases). V was cut by 9 bases and J by 7 bases, with 24 bases left in between. The CDR3 is 15 amino acids. Germline V gene data show CDR1 as SGHNT and CDR2 as YENEEA. The CDR3 DNA is TGTGCCAGAGTTTTCGACAGGCGTTCTAGGGGTGGCTACACCTTC. It yields the protein CARVFDRRSRGGYTF.

The chain links TRBV3-1 (or the pseudogene TRBV3-2) to TRBJ2-2; 7 bases fit TRBD1. Germline CDR1 LGHDT, CDR2 YNNKEL (reference sequence). V lost 8 bases and J lost 4; bases outside the gene matches: 7. This CDR3 spans 14 amino acids. CDR3 nucleotide sequence: TGTGCCAGCTCCCAGGGACAGATCACCGGGGAGCTGTTTTTT. This encodes CASSQGQITGELFF.

The genes are TRBV19 and TRBJ2-3, with TRBD2 matching over 9 bases. CDR1 is LNHDA, CDR2 SQIVND, per germline (reference sequence). The CDR3 is 17 residues long. Germline trimming cut 3 bases from V and 0 bases from J; bases unmatched to any gene: 7. CDR3 nucleotide sequence: TGTGCCAGTAGTATGCTAGCGGGGATCTCTAGCACAGATACGCAGTATTTT. It is translated as CASSMLAGISSTDTQYF.

The chain combines TRBV19 with TRBJ2-7; TRBD1 is a possible D gene (5 bases). The CDR3 sequence is 14 residues long. The V end lost 3 bases, the J end lost 2 bases, and 11 bases lay between the germline ends. Per germline, CDR1 LNHDA and CDR2 SQIVND (reference sequence). The CDR3 loop is CASSINRGTYEQYF. For the CDR3, the DNA is TGTGCCAGTAGTATCAATAGGGGAACCTACGAGCAGTACTTC. The variable domain in full, with the rest retrieved from reference TRBV19 and TRBJ2-7, is DGGITQSPKYLFRKEGQNVTLSCEQNLNHDAMYWYRQDPGQGLRLIYYSQIVNDFQKGDIAEGYSVSREKKESFPLTVTSAQKNPTAFYLCASSINRGTYEQYFGPGTRLTVT.

This chain uses TRBV6-1 with TRBJ2-7, with TRBD1 matching 7 bases. CDR3 length: 15 residues. Germline V gene sequence: CDR1 MNHNS, CDR2 SASEGT. V trimming: 3 bases; J trimming: 0 bases; junction bases outside the gene matches: 5. As DNA, the CDR3 is TGTGCCAGCAGTGATCGGACAGGCGTCTCCTACGAGCAGTACTTC. Protein sequence: CASSDRTGVSYEQYF.

Only a few counts were recorded for this clone. This rearrangement joins TRBV6-4 to TRBJ1-2; D unclear. The CDR3 runs 14 residues. The germline gives CDR1 MRHNA, CDR2 SNTAGT. The V end was cut by 0 bases, the J end by 4 bases, with 9 bases between. CDR3 coding DNA: TGTGCCAGCAGTGACTCATTCGGGGTCTATGGCTACACCTTC. This translates into CASSDSFGVYGYTF.

This chain joins TRBV7-9 and TRBJ2-5, with D perhaps matching TRBD1 (6 bases). The V end was cut by 4 bases, the J end by 5 bases, with 14 bases between. The CDR3 runs to 14 residues. Germline V gene sequence: CDR1 SEHNR, CDR2 FQNEAQ (reference sequence). The chain's CDR3 is CASSYPQGWETQYF. The CDR3 region has the DNA TGTGCCAGCAGCTACCCTCAGGGGTGGGAGACCCAGTACTTC.

The gene calls are TRBV5-5 and TRBJ1-5; a weak D match, TRBD1 (5 bases). Germline CDR1 is SGHKS and CDR2 is YYEKEE (reference sequence). Between the trimmed V and J ends, which lost 3 bases and 6 bases, there was a span of 13 bases. The CDR3 runs to 14 residues. In nucleotides, the CDR3 is TGTGCCAGCAGCTCGGGGGGTGCGGGTCAGCCCCAGCATTTT. This sequence encodes CASSSGGAGQPQHF.

This chain connects TRBV15 to TRBJ1-5; the match to TRBD1 covers 12 bases. This CDR3 comprises 17 residues. The germline CDR1 and CDR2 sequences are LNHNV and YYDKDF (reference sequence). Germline trimming cut 0 bases from V and 6 bases from J; bases unmatched to any gene: 6. The CDR3 protein is CATSRDWDRGRGQPQHF. CDR3 bases: TGTGCCACCAGCAGAGACTGGGACAGGGGGCGAGGTCAGCCCCAGCATTTT.